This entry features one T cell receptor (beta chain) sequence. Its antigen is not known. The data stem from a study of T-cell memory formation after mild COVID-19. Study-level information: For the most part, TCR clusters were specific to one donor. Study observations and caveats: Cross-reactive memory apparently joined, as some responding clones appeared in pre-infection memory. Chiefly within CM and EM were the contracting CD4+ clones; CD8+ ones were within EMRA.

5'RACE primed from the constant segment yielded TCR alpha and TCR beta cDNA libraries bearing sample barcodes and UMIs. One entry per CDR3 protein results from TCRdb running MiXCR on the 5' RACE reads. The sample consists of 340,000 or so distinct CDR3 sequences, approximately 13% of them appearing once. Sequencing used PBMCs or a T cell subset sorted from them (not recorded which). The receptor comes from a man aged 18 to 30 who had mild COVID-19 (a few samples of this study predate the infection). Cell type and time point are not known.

The CDR3 is CSVELYTSPGYEQYF. The CDR3 nucleotides are TGCAGCGTTGAACTCTACACCAGCCCAGGCTACGAGCAGTACTTC. The V call is TRBV29-1, the J call TRBJ2-7; D call uncertain. V lost 2 bases and J lost 3, with 17 bases in between. The length of the CDR3 is 15 residues. Germline V gene data show CDR1 as SQVTM and CDR2 as ANQGSEA.